This section outlines one TCR beta chain sequence together with its context. Its matching antigen is unknown. The sample comes from a study of graft-versus-host responses after intestinal transplantation. Study in general: Multivisceral, liver-intestinal, or isolated intestinal grafts were transplanted into recipients. Uniformly, recipients were administered anti-thymocyte globulin induction with subsequent tacrolimus and steroids for 3 to 4 years.

Study-level findings and limits: Individuals who had graft-donor T cell macrochimerism had allografts that showed high graft-versus-host to host-versus-graft clonal ratios. Some GvH clones appeared in ileal mucosa or blood before recipient bone marrow.

Here immunoSEQ multiplex PCR was the method, and the copy in TCRdb shows in-frame clones only, minus some. This sample yields fewer than 120,000 clones, of which about 93% are seen a single time; roughly 0.5% belongs to the top ten. The receptor's source is a human donor who received an intestinal transplant. This sample comprised unstimulated CD8+ T cells sorted from spleen or lymph node cells, obtained before intestinal transplant.

CDR3 amino acids: CASSQGPSGGVSNQPQHF. CDR3 sequence (DNA): TGCGCCAGCAGCCAGGGGCCCTCAGGGGGGGTTAGCAATCAGCCCCAGCATTTT. This sequence joins TRBV4-1 and TRBJ1-5, with 7 nucleotides matching TRBD1. The J segment lost 0 bases and the V segment lost 3 bases, leaving 11 bases of the junction unmatched. The germline gives CDR1 MGHRA, CDR2 YSYEKL. CDR3 length equals 18 residues.